This is a list of T cell receptor beta chains from one sample in a study of OX40 agonist ivuxolimab in advanced cancers. Libraries were prepared by immunoSEQ multiplex PCR; TCRdb keeps only in-frame clonotypes and omits some of them. The data hold tens of thousands of clones, with around 77% observed a single time. The starting material was CD4+ or CD8+ T cells sorted from blood, obtained in a trial of the OX40 agonist ivuxolimab. Receptor source: an adult with an advanced solid tumor such as melanoma, head and neck, liver or kidney cancer. The CDR3 runs from the conserved cysteine through the conserved F or W. D genes are given only for firm matches. The listing skips clone size in some rows; elsewhere it reads once, few, many or a size class.

size	V	J	D	DNA	CDR3
few	TRBV7-9	TRBJ2-5	TRBD1	TGTGCCAGCAGCTTTAACAGGGGGCGAGAGACCCAGTACTTC	CASSFNRGRETQYF
NA	TRBV2	TRBJ1-1	TRBD1	TGTGCCAGCAGTCTTGACAGGGGGCCCACTGAAGCTTTCTTT	CASSLDRGPTEAFF
NA	TRBV10-3	TRBJ2-7	NA	TGTGCCATCAGTGAGGCGACTAGCTCCTACGAGCAGTACTTC	CAISEATSSYEQYF
NA	TRBV7-3	TRBJ2-3	NA	TGTGCCAGCAGCCTGAGACCAGGGGTGGATACGCAGTATTTT	CASSLRPGVDTQYF
NA	TRBV5-1	TRBJ2-7	TRBD2	TGCGCCAGCAGCTCTCCCGGGACTCGGGGGGACGAGCAGTACTTC	CASSSPGTRGDEQYF
once	TRBV7-7	TRBJ2-5	TRBD1	TGTGCTAGCAGCTTAGGGACAGGGCGCCAAGAGACCCAGTACTTC	CASSLGTGRQETQYF
NA	TRBV10-3	TRBJ1-3	NA	TGTGCCATCAGTGAGGGGGGCTTCTCTGGAAACACCATATATTTT	CAISEGGFSGNTIYF
NA	TRBV7-7	TRBJ1-2	NA	TGTGCTAGCAGCTTATTTCAGTCTTCGGTTACCGGCTACACCTTC	CASSLFQSSVTGYTF
once	TRBV28	TRBJ1-2	NA	TGTGCCAGCAGCTATCCCGGTGGGGCGGACTATGGCTACACCTTC	CASSYPGGADYGYTF
once	TRBV7-3	TRBJ1-1	NA	TGTGCCAGCAGCTTAGATGTGGGATCCAGTGAAGCTTTCTTT	CASSLDVGSSEAFF
NA	TRBV30	TRBJ1-6	NA	TGTGCCTGGAGCCCGGATCTTTTTAATTCACCCCTCCACTTT	CAWSPDLFNSPLHF
NA	TRBV28	TRBJ1-6	TRBD1	TGTGCCAGCAGGACCGGACAGGGCTATTCACCCCTCCACTTT	CASRTGQGYSPLHF
NA	TRBV6-6	TRBJ2-3	NA	TGTGCCAGCAGTTCGTTTGGGCTAGATCGTCCAGATACGCAGTATTTT	CASSSFGLDRPDTQYF
NA	TRBV19	TRBJ1-5	NA	TGTGCCAGCCGGGACCTTAATCAGCCCCAGCATTTT	CASRDLNQPQHF
NA	TRBV11-2	TRBJ1-6	NA	TGTGCCAGCAGCCCTTTGTTACGGGCCTCACCCCTCCACTTT	CASSPLLRASPLHF
NA	TRBV5-6	TRBJ1-6	TRBD1	TGTGCCAGCAGCTCTAGTCCGTCAGGGACAGATAATTCACCCCTCCACTTT	CASSSSPSGTDNSPLHF
NA	TRBV10-1	TRBJ2-3	NA	TGCGCCAGCAGTGAAGCAGGGGATACGCAGTATTTT	CASSEAGDTQYF
NA	TRBV6-6	TRBJ2-2	NA	TGTGCCAGCAAACAAGCGGGTTCGAACACCGGGGAGCTGTTTTTT	CASKQAGSNTGELFF
NA	TRBV11-2	TRBJ1-2	NA	TGTGCCAGCAGCTGGGATCCTCTGGGGTCCGGTGGCTACACCTTC	CASSWDPLGSGGYTF
NA	TRBV5-1	TRBJ2-1	NA	TGCGCCAGCAGCTTGACGACCGAGCAGTTCTTC	CASSLTTEQFF
once	TRBV15	TRBJ2-3	TRBD2	TGTGCCACCAGCAGGGCTAGCGGGGCTCCCACAGATACGCAGTATTTT	CATSRASGAPTDTQYF
NA	TRBV2	TRBJ2-5	NA	TGTGCCAGCAGTCCGGGACCCAGTTCCCAGTACTTC	CASSPGPSSQYF
NA	TRBV6-5	TRBJ2-3	NA	TGTGCCAGCAGCCAGATTTCAGGTTCGACGCAGTATTTT	CASSQISGSTQYF
once	TRBV30	TRBJ1-2	NA	TGTGCCTGGAAGGGGCGGGCTAACTATGGCTACACCTTC	CAWKGRANYGYTF
once	TRBV2	TRBJ2-1	NA	NA	CATLGNSYNEQFF
NA	TRBV27	TRBJ2-1	TRBD2	TGTGCCAGCAGTCCATTACTAGCGGGCGTCAATGAGCAGTTCTTC	CASSPLLAGVNEQFF
NA	TRBV6-6	TRBJ1-5	NA	TGTGCCAGCAGTTACGTAGGGGTGAATCAGCCCCAGCATTTT	CASSYVGVNQPQHF
NA	TRBV7-8	TRBJ2-7	NA	TGTGCCAGCATCCCCTCTAAGGGCTTCTACGAGCAGTACTTC	CASIPSKGFYEQYF
NA	TRBV25-1	TRBJ2-7	TRBD1	TGTGCCAGCAGTCAAGGGGACAGGGATTACGAGCGGCAGTACTTC	CASSQGDRDYERQYF
NA	TRBV21-1	TRBJ2-2	NA	TGTGCCAGCAGCGTCCGGGACAGGGTATCCACCGGGGAGCTGTTTTTT	CASSVRDRVSTGELFF
NA	TRBV4-1	TRBJ1-5	NA	TGCGCCAGCAGCAAACAGGGAAGTGGGCAGCCCCAGCATTTT	CASSKQGSGQPQHF